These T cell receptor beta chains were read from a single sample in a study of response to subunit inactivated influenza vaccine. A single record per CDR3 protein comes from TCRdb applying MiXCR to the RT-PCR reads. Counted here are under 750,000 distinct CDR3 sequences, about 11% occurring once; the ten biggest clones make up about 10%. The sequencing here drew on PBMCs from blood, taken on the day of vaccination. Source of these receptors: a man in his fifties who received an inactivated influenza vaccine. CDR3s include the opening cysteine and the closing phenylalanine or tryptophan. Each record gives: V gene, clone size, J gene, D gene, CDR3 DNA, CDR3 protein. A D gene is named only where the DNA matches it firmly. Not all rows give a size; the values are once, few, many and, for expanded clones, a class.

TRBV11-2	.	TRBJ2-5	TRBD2	TGTGCCAGCAGCTTAGGTTCCCTAGCGGGAAACCAAGAGACCCAGTACTTC	CASSLGSLAGNQETQYF
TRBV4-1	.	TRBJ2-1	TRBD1	TGCGCCAGCAGCCAAGATCCTGGGACAGGGAATATTGAGCAGTTCTTC	CASSQDPGTGNIEQFF
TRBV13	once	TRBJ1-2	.	TGTGCCAGCAGCTTAGGCCGGGCCCAGACTGGCGGCTACACCTTC	CASSLGRAQTGGYTF
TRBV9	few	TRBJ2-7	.	TGTGCCAGCAGCGTAGGGTCCGGGGCCAACACCTACGAGCAGTACTTC	CASSVGSGANTYEQYF
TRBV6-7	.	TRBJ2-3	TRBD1	TGTGCCAGCAGACCCTACCGGGGACAGCCAACAGATACGCAGTATTTT	CASRPYRGQPTDTQYF
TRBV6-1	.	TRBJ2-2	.	TGTGCCAGTTTAAACTCTCGATCCGGGGAGCTGTTTTTT	CASLNSRSGELFF
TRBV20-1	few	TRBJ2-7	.	TGCAGTGCTATTCGCTCCCACGAGCAGTACTTC	CSAIRSHEQYF
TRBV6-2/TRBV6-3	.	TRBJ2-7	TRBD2	TGTGCCAGCAGTTCCGTGATCACTAGCGGGAGGGTCTACGAGCAGTACTTC	CASSSVITSGRVYEQYF
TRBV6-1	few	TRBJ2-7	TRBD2	TGTGCCAGCGCCCCCCTGGGAGGGACGAACGAGCAGTACTTC	CASAPLGGTNEQYF
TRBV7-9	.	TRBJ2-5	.	TGTGCCAGCAGCCCTCTCCCTCGAGGGAGCGCCCAAGAGACCCAGTACTTC	CASSPLPRGSAQETQYF
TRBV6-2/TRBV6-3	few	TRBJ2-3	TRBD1	TGTGCCAGCAGACAGGGGCGTTTCGCAGATACGCAGTATTTT	CASRQGRFADTQYF
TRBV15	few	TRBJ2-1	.	TGTGCCACCAGAATTTTTAATGAGCAGTTCTTC	CATRIFNEQFF
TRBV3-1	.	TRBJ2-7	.	TGTGCCAGCAGCCCCCGGGAAGGGGGTTACGAGCAGTACTTC	CASSPREGGYEQYF
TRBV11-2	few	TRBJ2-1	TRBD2	TGTGCCAGCAGCCCTATTAGCGGGAGGAGAGGGGCTTACAATGAGCAGTTCTTC	CASSPISGRRGAYNEQFF
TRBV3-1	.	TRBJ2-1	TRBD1	TGTGCCAGCAGCCAGCAGGGGGCCTCCTACAATGAGCAGTTCTTC	CASSQQGASYNEQFF
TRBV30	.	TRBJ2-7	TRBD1	TGTGCCTGGACCCGGGACAGCTACTCCTACGAGCAGTACTTC	CAWTRDSYSYEQYF
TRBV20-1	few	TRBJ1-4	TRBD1	TGCAGTGCGCTTACCGGGACAGGGCAAGGGGGTTTCGGTGAAAAACTGTTTTTT	CSALTGTGQGGFGEKLFF
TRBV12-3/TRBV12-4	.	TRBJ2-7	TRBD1	TGTGCCAGCAGTTTGGTCAGGGGGAAAACCTACGAGCAGTACTTC	CASSLVRGKTYEQYF
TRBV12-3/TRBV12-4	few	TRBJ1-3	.	TGTGCCAGCAGCCAGGATGCCCTTGGAAACACCATATATTTT	CASSQDALGNTIYF
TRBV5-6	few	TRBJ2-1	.	TGTGCCAGCAGCGGAGCCCGCGGGAACTACAATGAGCAGTTCTTC	CASSGARGNYNEQFF
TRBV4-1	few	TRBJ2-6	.	TGCGCCAGCAGCCAAGAGCCGCTCTCTGGGGCCAACGTCCTGACTTTC	CASSQEPLSGANVLTF
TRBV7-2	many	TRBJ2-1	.	TGTGCCAGCAGTTTCGGCGGTTCCTACAATGAGCAGTTCTTC	CASSFGGSYNEQFF
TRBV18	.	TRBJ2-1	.	TGTGCCAGCTCACCGATCAGGGTAGGGTCCTACAATGAGCAGTTCTTC	CASSPIRVGSYNEQFF
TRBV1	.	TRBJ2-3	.	TGCACCAGCAGCCAAGATAAGAATCCTAGCACAGATACGCAGTATTTT	CTSSQDKNPSTDTQYF
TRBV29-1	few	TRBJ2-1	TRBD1	TGCAGCGTTGACAGGGGGACCTACAATGAGCAGTTCTTC	CSVDRGTYNEQFF
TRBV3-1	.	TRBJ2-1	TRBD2	TGTGCCAGCAGCCCCGAATCGGGACTAGTCAATGAGCAGTTCTTC	CASSPESGLVNEQFF
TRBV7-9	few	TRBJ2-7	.	TGTGCCAGCGGGGGAGAGACCTATGAGCAGTACTTC	CASGGETYEQYF
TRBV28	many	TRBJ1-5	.	TGTGCCATCCGGGGCCCTAATCAGCCCCAGCATTTT	CAIRGPNQPQHF
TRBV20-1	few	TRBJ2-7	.	TGCAGTGCTACTAATAGTGGACGCGAGCAGTACTTC	CSATNSGREQYF